The 11 T cell receptor beta chains given below trace back to one sample, sequenced in a study of Ad26.COV2.S vaccination and SARS-CoV-2 variants (dated by TCRdb to 2020 to 2023). The receptor library was made with the immunoSEQ multiplex PCR assay. Entries here come from immuneACCESS through TCRdb and include only in-frame sequences with V and J called. Some clones fail to appear in such tables; in the studies checked, an unresolved V gene covers under half of the shortfall, and the cause of the remainder is unknown. In all, the sample holds some 190,000 clones, and around 88% of those were seen once. The ten most abundant clones make up roughly 6% of the sample. The sample's time point label, in plain terms: individuals recovered from natural SARS-CoV-2 infection. Specimen: peripheral blood, collected after recovery from COVID-19. Every receptor here comes from a human donor who had recovered from COVID-19.

The chain joins TRBV7-9 to TRBJ2-5; D is tentatively TRBD1 or TRBD2 (5 bases each). The CDR3 extends over 12 amino acids. The germline CDR1 and CDR2 sequences are SEHNR and FQNEAQ (reference sequence). V was trimmed by 6 bases and J by 5 bases, leaving 10 bases between them. For the CDR3, the DNA is TGTGCCAGCAGGGGGGATTTCGAGACCCAGTACTTC. Protein product: CASRGDFETQYF.

A single count supports this clone. The chain joins TRBV7-3 to TRBJ2-2, with D tentatively TRBD2 (7 bases). Trimming left V 2 bases short and J 0 bases short, with 13 bases between. From germline, CDR1 is SGHTA and CDR2 FQGTGA. The CDR3 sequence is 17 residues long. This CDR3 is CASSLGGAYANTGELFF. The DNA of the CDR3 is TGTGCCAGCAGCTTAGGGGGGGCCTACGCGAACACCGGGGAGCTGTTTTTT.

This sequence joins TRBV3-1 (or the pseudogene TRBV3-2) and TRBJ1-5, with D tentatively TRBD1 (6 bases). With 3 bases removed from V and 7 bases from J, the gap between germline ends came to 13 bases. CDR3 length: 14 residues. Germline V lookup: CDR1 LGHDT, CDR2 YNNKEL (reference sequence). CDR3 DNA sequence: TGTGCCAGCAGCCATCCAGGGGAGGGCCAGCCCCAGCATTTT. Translated, it gives CASSHPGEGQPQHF.

This chain joins TRBV5-1 and TRBJ2-1; D not resolved. This CDR3 spans 16 amino acids. Germline CDR1 is SGHRS and CDR2 is YFSETQ. Trimming pared 0 bases from V and 0 bases from J, leaving 10 bases between. The CDR3 coding sequence is TGCGCCAGCAGCTTGGAGTCCCCTAGCTCCTACAATGAGCAGTTCTTC. This sequence encodes CASSLESPSSYNEQFF.

The chain employs TRBV19 and TRBJ1-1; maybe TRBD1 (5 bases). Germline V CDR1 and CDR2: LNHDA, SQIVND (reference sequence). Deletions cut 3 bases from V and 0 bases from J, with 8 bases between. CDR3 length equals 14 residues. The DNA of the CDR3 is TGTGCCAGTAGTATTTACAGGTTGAACACTGAAGCTTTCTTT. Translated: CASSIYRLNTEAFF. The full variable domain, with the rest looked up from reference TRBV19 and TRBJ1-1, is DGGITQSPKYLFRKEGQNVTLSCEQNLNHDAMYWYRQDPGQGLRLIYYSQIVNDFQKGDIAEGYSVSREKKESFPLTVTSAQKNPTAFYLCASSIYRLNTEAFFGQGTRLTVV.

The chain joins TRBV5-1 to TRBJ1-3; D not certain. From germline, CDR1 is SGHRS and CDR2 YFSETQ. CDR3 length equals 14 residues. V lost 0 bases and J 3 bases, leaving 7 bases between the germline ends. The CDR3 here is CASSLGAVGNTIYF. The CDR3 DNA reads TGCGCCAGCAGCTTGGGTGCTGTTGGAAACACCATATATTTT.

The chain combines TRBV3-1 (or the pseudogene TRBV3-2) with TRBJ2-5; TRBD1 aligns across 7 bases. The trim removed 7 bases at V and 4 bases at J, leaving 9 bases unmatched. The CDR3 covers 14 residues. Germline CDR1 LGHDT, CDR2 YNNKEL (reference sequence). The CDR3 DNA reads TGTGCCAGCATCGGTGCCTACAGGGGAGAGACCCAGTACTTC. Amino acids: CASIGAYRGETQYF.

The sample holds a few counts of this clone. V gene TRBV4-1 combines with J gene TRBJ1-5, with D uncertain. The CDR3 covers 13 residues. Trimming shortened V by 0 bases and J by 7 bases, and 7 bases separated the two germline ends. CDR1 is MGHRA, CDR2 YSYEKL, per germline. The DNA of the CDR3 is TGCGCCAGCAGCCAAGAAGGAGGGCAGCCCCAGCATTTT. Encoded protein: CASSQEGGQPQHF.

The chain couples TRBV7-2 to TRBJ2-3; D is tentatively TRBD1 or TRBD2 (5 bases each). Trimming stripped 4 bases from V and 2 bases from J, with 25 bases between. Germline V CDR1 and CDR2: SGHTA, FQGNSA. The CDR3 covers 19 residues. The CDR3 DNA reads as TGTGCCAGCAGCTCTACCCCGCCGTCTGGGGGTTATATCACAGATACGCAGTATTTT. Amino acid sequence: CASSSTPPSGGYITDTQYF.

The V gene is TRBV6-6, the J gene TRBJ2-1; 9 positions match TRBD1. V shed 0 bases, J shed 8 bases, and the junction held 5 bases outside the gene matches. The germline V gene encodes CDR1 MNHNY and CDR2 SVGAGI (reference sequence). This CDR3 has 15 residues. CDR3 DNA: TGTGCCAGCAGTTACTCGAGGGACAGGGCCGATGAGCAGTTCTTC. Protein sequence: CASSYSRDRADEQFF.

The genes are TRBV2 and TRBJ2-2; D is unclear. Germline CDR1 reads SNHLY; CDR2 reads FYNNEI. CDR3 length: 17 residues. The V and J ends lost 2 bases and 4 bases respectively, with 17 bases between them. The CDR3 DNA sequence: TGTGCCAGCAGTGAACCCAGTTGGGCCGTGAGCACCGGGGAGCTGTTTTTT. Translating gives CASSEPSWAVSTGELFF. The full variable domain, rest sourced from reference TRBV2 and TRBJ2-2, is EPEVTQTPSHQVTQMGQEVILRCVPISNHLYFYWYRQILGQKVEFLVSFYNNEISEKSEIFDDQFSVERPDGSNFTLKIRSTKLEDSAMYFCASSEPSWAVSTGELFFGEGSRLTVL.